The 27 T cell receptor beta chains presented below share a single source sample, sequenced in a study of CD8+CD57+ T cells in acquired aplastic anemia. Patients picked for sequencing had shown CD8+CD57+ cell expansion detected by flow cytometry. According to the study, genomic DNA was the template for TCR beta VDJ and CDR3 profiling. TCRdb recomputed calls from the reads with MiXCR, one row per CDR3 protein. The sample includes 180,000 or so distinct CDR3 sequences, around half seen only once; the top ten take about 1.8%. The sample consisted of sorted CD4+, CD8+, or CD8+CD57+ T cells (not recorded which) from PBMCs. The receptor source for this set is a human donor with aplastic anemia.

This clonotype was seen at least ten times. The chain has TRBV20-1 and TRBJ2-7; D may match TRBD1 or TRBD2 (5 bases each). Germline V gene data show CDR1 as DFQATT and CDR2 as SNEGSKA (reference sequence). The CDR3 consists of 15 residues. The ends were cut back, 2 bases at V and 2 bases at J, with 16 bases in the middle. The DNA for the CDR3 is TGCAGTGCTAGACGACCCGGGACGGCTCCCTACGAGCAGTACTTC. Amino acids: CSARRPGTAPYEQYF.

This clonotype was seen repeatedly, ten times or more. V gene TRBV7-9 combines with J gene TRBJ2-1, with D tentatively TRBD1 or TRBD2 (5 bases each). V was shortened by 6 bases and J by 7 bases, with 13 bases between the two germline ends. The CDR3 is 13 residues long. CDR1 and CDR2 from the germline V gene are SEHNR and FQNEAQ (reference sequence). CDR3 nucleotides: TGTGCCAGCAGTCTACCCTGGGGGAATGAGCAGTTCTTC. It translates to CASSLPWGNEQFF.

This clonotype was detected once. This sequence joins TRBV20-1 and TRBJ1-2; tentative D call: TRBD1 (6 bases). This CDR3 has 14 residues. Germline loops: CDR1 DFQATT, CDR2 SNEGSKA (reference sequence). V was trimmed by 4 bases and J by 3 bases, leaving 15 bases between them. CDR3 protein: CSAKGETGDYGYTF. The CDR3 coding sequence is TGCAGTGCTAAGGGGGAGACGGGAGACTATGGCTACACCTTC.

This clonotype was picked up a small number of times. V and J are TRBV24-1 and TRBJ2-1, with D hard to call. Trimming pared 3 bases from V and 6 bases from J, leaving 11 bases between. CDR1 is KGHDR, CDR2 SFDVKD, per germline. CDR3 size: 14 residues. The CDR3 coding sequence is TGTGCCACCAGTGATACGTCCACCCCCAATGAGCAGTTCTTC. This gives the protein CATSDTSTPNEQFF.

Concerning this clonotype: Possible read error: a much larger clone is one base away. The V gene is TRBV11-1, the J gene TRBJ2-2; TRBD1 aligns across 9 bases. Germline V gene data show CDR1 as SGHAT and CDR2 as FQDESV (reference sequence). The CDR3 has 15 residues. CDR3 in amino acids: CASSPGQGWTGELSF. CDR3 DNA sequence: TGTGCCAGCAGCCCCGGACAGGGGTGGACCGGGGAGCTGTCTTTT.

This chain uses TRBV5-1 with TRBJ2-3; D is undetermined. The CDR3 totals 16 residues. V lost 4 bases, J lost 0 bases, and 15 bases lay in between. Germline V gene sequence: CDR1 SGHRS, CDR2 YFSETQ. This chain's CDR3 is CASSPRRNPSTDTQYF. Written as DNA, the CDR3 is TGCGCCAGCAGCCCCCGCCGCAACCCAAGCACAGATACGCAGTATTTT. The full variable domain, with the rest looked up from reference TRBV5-1 and TRBJ2-3, is KAGVTQTPRYLIKTRGQQVTLSCSPISGHRSVSWYQQTPGQGLQFLFEYFSETQRNKGNFPGRFSGRQFSNSRSEMNVSTLELGDSALYLCASSPRRNPSTDTQYFGPGTRLTVL.

The chain has TRBV18 and TRBJ2-3; no firm D call. This CDR3 has 16 amino acids. Germline-derived CDR1 and CDR2 are KGHSH and LQKENI. V shed 3 bases and J shed 0 bases, with 13 bases lying between them. The chain's CDR3 is CASSPVDQMSTDTQYF. The CDR3 region has the DNA TGTGCCAGCTCACCCGTTGATCAAATGAGCACAGATACGCAGTATTTT. The full variable domain, with the rest looked up from reference TRBV18 and TRBJ2-3, is NAGVMQNPRHLVRRRGQEARLRCSPMKGHSHVYWYRQLPEEGLKFMVYLQKENIIDESGMPKERFSAEFPKEGPSILRIQQVVRGDSAAYFCASSPVDQMSTDTQYFGPGTRLTVL.

There are many counts of this clonotype. The chain links TRBV5-1 to TRBJ2-7, with TRBD2 identical over 9 bases. This CDR3 region has 15 residues. Germline lookup yields CDR1 SGHRS and CDR2 YFSETQ. Trimming at V came to 4 bases and at J to 6 bases, leaving 11 bases not matched to a gene. CDR3 residues: CASSPGLAGVPEQYF. The CDR3 DNA reads as TGCGCCAGCAGCCCCGGGTTAGCGGGAGTACCCGAGCAGTACTTC.

This clonotype was found many times. This sequence joins TRBV6-1 and TRBJ2-3; tentatively, D is TRBD1 (6 bases). There are 15 residues in the CDR3. V dropped 5 bases and J dropped 4 bases, with 16 bases sitting between them. The germline V gene has CDR1 MNHNS and CDR2 SASEGT. The CDR3 nucleotides are TGTGCCAGCAGTCAGACACAGGGTTGGGCAGATACGCAGTATTTT. Translation gives CASSQTQGWADTQYF.

The table lists this clonotype with a few counts. J is TRBJ2-7 and V is TRBV2; D is ambiguous. From germline, CDR1 is SNHLY and CDR2 FYNNEI. Trimming shortened V by 7 bases and J by 2 bases, and 9 bases separated the two germline ends. There are 12 residues in the CDR3. CDR3: CASITDPYEQYF. The CDR3 DNA follows: TGTGCCAGCATAACGGATCCCTACGAGCAGTACTTC. Looking up the rest from reference TRBV2 and TRBJ2-7 gives the full variable domain: EPEVTQTPSHQVTQMGQEVILRCVPISNHLYFYWYRQILGQKVEFLVSFYNNEISEKSEIFDDQFSVERPDGSNFTLKIRSTKLEDSAMYFCASITDPYEQYFGPGTRLTVT.

This clonotype was recorded at least ten times. This sequence joins TRBV4-2 and TRBJ2-1, with D tentatively TRBD2 (5 bases). The V end lost 8 bases, the J end lost 3 bases, and 11 bases lay between the germline ends. The CDR3 loop spans 13 amino acids. The germline gives CDR1 LGHNA, CDR2 YNFKEQ. The CDR3 DNA reads TGTGCCAGCGGACGGGGAAACTACAATGAGCAGTTCTTC. Encoded protein: CASGRGNYNEQFF.

This clonotype has only a few counts. The CDR3 here is CASRAGAATGNSPLHF. As DNA, the CDR3 is TGTGCCAGCAGGGCCGGGGCAGCCACCGGTAATTCACCCCTCCACTTT. This chain connects TRBV25-1 to TRBJ1-6; D may be TRBD1 (5 bases). Germline V gene sequence: CDR1 MGHDK, CDR2 SYGVNS. The V end lost 6 bases, the J end lost 6 bases, and 18 bases lay between the germline ends. This CDR3 has 16 amino acids. The variable domain in full, completed from reference TRBV25-1 and TRBJ1-6, reads EADIYQTPRYLVIGTGKKITLECSQTMGHDKMYWYQQDPGMELHLIHYSYGVNSTEKGDLSSESTVSRIRTEHFPLTLESARPSHTSQYLCASRAGAATGNSPLHFGNGTRLTVT.

The chain uses TRBV25-1 and TRBJ2-2; D not resolved. The CDR3 is made up of 12 amino acids. The germline gives CDR1 MGHDK, CDR2 SYGVNS. V shed 7 bases and J shed 7 bases, with 10 bases lying between them. The CDR3 DNA follows: TGTGCCAGCACCACACTTTACGGGGAGCTGTTTTTT. Translating gives CASTTLYGELFF.

A remark on this clonotype: Given a much more abundant clone one base away, this may be a read error. The V call is TRBV5-1, the J call TRBJ1-5; D is undetermined. The CDR3 loop spans 14 amino acids. Germline V gene sequence: CDR1 SGHRS, CDR2 YFSETQ. Trimming cost V 0 bases and J 5 bases, with 9 bases left between them. CDR3 nucleotide sequence: TGCGCCAGCAGCTTGGACAGCAGCGATCAGCCCCAGCATTTT. Protein: CASSLDSSDQPQHF.

Concerning this clonotype: Possible read error: a much larger clone is one base away. The chain employs TRBV10-3 and TRBJ1-3, with D perhaps matching TRBD1 (5 bases). This CDR3 spans 16 amino acids. Germline V CDR1 and CDR2: ENHRY, SYGVKD. CDR3 DNA sequence: TGTGCCAGCAGTTACTCGGGCGGGGCGGCTGGAAACACCATATATTTT. Translation: CASSYSGGAAGNTIYF.

This clonotype was observed at least ten times. V usage is TRBV14 and J usage is TRBJ2-2, with a weak D call TRBD2 (5 bases). CDR1 is SGHDN and CDR2 is FVKESK in the germline V gene. Between the trimmed V and J ends, which lost 5 bases and 7 bases, there was a span of 11 bases. CDR3 length: 13 residues. CDR3 region: CASSWTRGGELFF. DNA of the CDR3: TGTGCCAGCAGCTGGACCCGGGGCGGGGAGCTGTTTTTT.

The table lists this clonotype with a count of one. The chain couples TRBV7-6 to TRBJ2-3; 11 positions agree with TRBD2. In germline, CDR1 is SGHVS, CDR2 FNYEAQ. The CDR3 has 17 residues. Trimming took 5 bases from V and 1 from J; bases not matched to a gene: 8. In nucleotides, the CDR3 is TGTGCCAGCAGCCGTACCATAGCGGGGGGGCGCACAGATACGCAGTATTTT. This gives the protein CASSRTIAGGRTDTQYF.

This clonotype was seen many times. This chain joins TRBV9 and TRBJ2-7; D is undetermined. V was shortened by 0 bases and J by 7 bases, with 17 bases between the two germline ends. CDR3 length: 15 amino acids. Per the germline V gene, CDR1 is SGDLS and CDR2 is YYNGEE. The CDR3 DNA is TGTGCCAGCAGCGTAGGGGCAGGCCTGACGTGGGAGCAGTACTTC. The encoded protein is CASSVGAGLTWEQYF.

This chain links TRBV29-1 with TRBJ1-1, with D hard to call. This CDR3 has 12 residues. Looked up from germline, CDR1 is SQVTM and CDR2 is ANQGSEA. V was trimmed by 8 bases and J by 6 bases, leaving 16 bases between them. DNA of the CDR3: TGCAGCTCCAAGTCAGGAGCCTCTGAAGCTTTCTTT. It is translated as CSSKSGASEAFF.

At least ten counts were recorded for this clonotype. The rearrangement uses TRBV24-1 and TRBJ2-2, with 11 bases matching TRBD1. CDR1 and CDR2 from the germline V gene are KGHDR and SFDVKD. Trimming cost V 1 base and J 3 bases; bases outside gene matches: 3. The CDR3 covers 17 residues. The chain's CDR3 is CATSDLGGQGDTGELFF. For the CDR3, the DNA is TGTGCCACCAGTGATTTAGGGGGACAGGGGGACACCGGGGAGCTGTTTTTT.

The chain employs TRBV7-9 and TRBJ2-7; possibly TRBD1 for D (5 bases). The germline V gene encodes CDR1 SEHNR and CDR2 FQNEAQ (reference sequence). This CDR3 region has 12 residues. Trimming left V 6 bases short and J 4 bases short, with 10 bases between. This CDR3 reads CASSPGNYEQYF. CDR3 in DNA: TGTGCCAGCAGTCCAGGGAATTACGAGCAGTACTTC.

This clonotype was seen only a few times. The chain has TRBV20-1 and TRBJ1-6, with D hard to call. Trimming removed 4 bases at V and 10 bases at J, with 11 bases between. Germline V CDR1 and CDR2: DFQATT, SNEGSKA (reference sequence). CDR3 size: 12 residues. The CDR3: CSAIEGKSPLHF. As DNA, the CDR3 is TGCAGTGCTATTGAAGGCAAATCACCCCTCCACTTT.

The chain joins TRBV7-9 to TRBJ2-7; maybe TRBD2 (6 bases). With 9 bases removed from V and 2 bases from J, the gap between germline ends came to 20 bases. The CDR3 covers 15 residues. Germline V gene lookup returns CDR1 SEHNR and CDR2 FQNEAQ (reference sequence). CDR3 in amino acids: CASTITAGSTYEQYF. CDR3 sequence (DNA): TGTGCCAGTACCATTACCGCGGGGTCCACCTACGAGCAGTACTTC.

This clonotype is a singleton in its sample. The CDR3: CAISEAGPGELFF. Here the CDR3 DNA reads TGTGCCATCAGTGAGGCAGGGCCCGGGGAGCTGTTTTTT. The J gene is TRBJ2-2, the V gene TRBV10-3, with a weak D call TRBD1 (5 bases). V was shortened by 2 bases and J by 6 bases, with 7 bases between the two germline ends. CDR1 and CDR2 (germline): ENHRY, SYGVKD. This CDR3 has 13 amino acids.

About this clonotype: This sequence may be a read error, since a much larger clone differs from it by one base. The chain is built from TRBV5-1 and TRBJ2-7, with 8 nucleotides matching TRBD1. V shed 0 bases and J 6 bases; nucleotides not matched to a gene: 5. Per the germline V gene, CDR1 is SGHRS and CDR2 is YFSETQ. The CDR3 has 14 residues. The CDR3 nucleotides are TGCGCCAGCAGCTTGGAACAGGGGGGTAGCGAGCAGTACTTC. Its translation: CASSLEQGGSEQYF.

In this sample, this clonotype turned up a few times. The genes are TRBV7-3 and TRBJ2-1; 7 bases fit TRBD2. Germline-derived CDR1 and CDR2 are SGHTA and FQGTGA. V shed 9 bases, J shed 7 bases, and the junction held 0 bases outside the gene matches. The CDR3 is 10 amino acids. The CDR3 DNA is TGTGCCAGTAGCGGGAATGAGCAGTTCTTC. Translated, it gives CASSGNEQFF.

This rearrangement joins TRBV7-2 to TRBJ2-1; possibly TRBD1 for D (6 bases). Trimming left V 2 bases short and J 13 bases short, with 12 bases between. The CDR3 is 12 amino acids. CDR1 and CDR2 (germline): SGHTA, FQGNSA. CDR3 sequence reads: CASSLLGGGQFF. The CDR3 DNA follows: TGTGCCAGCAGCTTATTAGGGGGTGGTCAGTTCTTC.